This entry features one T cell receptor beta chain sequence. The antigen it binds to is not known. Base qualities are not provided; no much larger clone lies one nucleotide away. These data are taken from a study of blood T cell repertoires in COVID-19 (dated by TCRdb to about 2020). The study in broad terms: The collaborator samples originated in the United States, Italy and Spain and spanned the acute and convalescent phases of COVID-19. Samples were obtained from the ongoing ImmuneRACE study (first 160 participants) and from 1,254 subjects provided by 6 global collaborators. The prospective study material was composed of cDNA or gDNA derived from T cells, B-cell-depleted T cells, or PBMCs. Where HLA class I and class II types were available, the types were taken from metadata supplied by the sample provider, not from assay-based typing. Deeply sampled blood TCRbeta repertoires from subjects exposed to, actively infected with, or recovered from COVID-19 were included in the dataset. A de-identified subject ID, COVID-19 status, age in years and sex were almost always included in the sample metadata. The repertoires were released in a freely available public database intended as a resource for research on the immune response to SARS-CoV-2.

Results and caveats for the whole study, not just this receptor: How much clinical and demographic metadata was included differed by source and by participant, and the metadata was provided uncurated.

TCRbeta CDR3 regions were amplified from genomic DNA by means of the immunoSEQ Assay, a bias-controlled multiplex PCR. The authors' pipeline ran thus. The number of nucleated cells in each sample was estimated from the amplification of reference gene primers within the assay. To quantify the absolute abundance of each unique TCRbeta CDR3 rearrangement, sequence reads were collapsed and filtered. For each sample, productive Simpson clonality was calculated as the square root of Simpson's diversity index across productive rearrangements. The clones in this table, taken by TCRdb from immuneACCESS, are in-frame only. Not every clone is retained; where verified, under half of the shortfall comes from an unresolved V gene, and the cause of the rest is unknown. That table gives V, J and clone size, and the DNA gave D and trimming. Within this sample are some 50,000 clones, with over 75% of them counted one time only. The ten largest clones take up approximately 7.8% of the sample.

CDR1 and CDR2, looked up from the germline V gene (reference sequence), are LNHDA and SQIVND. From the cysteine through the phenylalanine, the CDR3 covers 16 amino acids. The only DNA kept is the CDR3, 48 bases in frame from the first base. The junction shows trimming of 0 bases on V and 12 bases on J, and the gene matches do not reach 11 bases of it. The collaborating institutions used their own protocols to collect whole blood in K2EDTA tubes. For TCRbeta analysis, collaborators shipped samples as frozen whole blood, isolated PBMCs, or DNA extracted from either of those sample types. The sample consisted of peripheral blood. Rearrangement joined TRBV19 to TRBJ2-1; TRBD2 aligns with 10 central bases. This clonotype was sampled from a man aged 50 or older with active COVID-19. The nucleotide sequence reads TGTGCCAGTAGTATAGAGTCCAGCGGGAGGGCCTCGGGGCAGTTCTTC. Its translation reads: CASSIESSGRASGQFF.